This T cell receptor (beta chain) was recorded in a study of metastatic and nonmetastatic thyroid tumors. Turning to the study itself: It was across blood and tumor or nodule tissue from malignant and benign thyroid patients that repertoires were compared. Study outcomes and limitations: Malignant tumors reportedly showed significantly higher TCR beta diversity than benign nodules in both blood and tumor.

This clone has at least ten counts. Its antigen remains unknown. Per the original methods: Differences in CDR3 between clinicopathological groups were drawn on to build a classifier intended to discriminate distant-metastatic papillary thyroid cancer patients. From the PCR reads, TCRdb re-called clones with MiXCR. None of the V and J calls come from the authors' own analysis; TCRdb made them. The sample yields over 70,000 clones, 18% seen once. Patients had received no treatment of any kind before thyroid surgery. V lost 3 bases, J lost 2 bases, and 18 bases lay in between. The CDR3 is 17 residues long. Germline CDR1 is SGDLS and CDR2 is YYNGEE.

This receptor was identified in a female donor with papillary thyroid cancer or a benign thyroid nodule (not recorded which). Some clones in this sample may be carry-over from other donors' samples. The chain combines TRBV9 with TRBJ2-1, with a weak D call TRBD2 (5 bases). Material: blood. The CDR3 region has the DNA TGTGCCAGCAGCGCGCCCCTAGACTCAGCGGCCTACAATGAGCAGTTCTTC. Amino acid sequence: CASSAPLDSAAYNEQFF.